The 30 T cell receptor beta chains listed next were all sequenced from one sample in a study of breast tumors, draining lymph nodes, adjacent tissues. Breast cancer patients provided tissue from their axillary draining lymph nodes. TCRdb re-called the multiplex PCR reads through MiXCR, storing one row per CDR3 protein. The profile covers about 130,000 distinct CDR3 sequences, with over 20% appearing a single time and 2.2% taken by the ten largest. Sequenced material: axillary lymph node tissue. Receptor source: a female donor with breast cancer. Some clones in this sample may be carry-over from other donors' samples.

This clonotype was seen many times. The chain combines TRBV7-6 with TRBJ1-2; 8 bases match TRBD1. The CDR3 consists of 15 residues. Unmatched junction bases numbered 8, after V lost 5 bases and J lost 3 bases. Per germline, CDR1 SGHVS and CDR2 FNYEAQ. CDR3: CASSPTGGLDYGYTF. The DNA of the CDR3 is TGTGCCAGCAGCCCAACAGGGGGATTGGACTATGGCTACACCTTC. Supplemented by reference TRBV7-6 and TRBJ1-2, the full variable domain reads GAGVSQSPRYKVTKRGQDVALRCDPISGHVSLYWYRQALGQGPEFLTYFNYEAQQDKSGLPNDRFSAERPEGSISTLTIQRTEQRDSAMYRCASSPTGGLDYGYTFGSGTRLTVV.

This clonotype was recorded at least ten times. In DNA, the CDR3 is TGTGCCTGGTCGGCCATCCAAGAGACCCAGTACTTC. Its protein product is CAWSAIQETQYF. This sequence joins TRBV30 and TRBJ2-5; D is unclear. The germline CDR1 and CDR2 sequences are GTSNPN and SVGIG (reference sequence). The CDR3 loop spans 12 amino acids. Trimming took off 5 bases at V and 1 base at J, with 8 bases between the two ends.

This clonotype has a count of ten or more. The chain has TRBV7-2 and TRBJ2-1; D remains unclear. Germline CDR1 is SGHTA and CDR2 is FQGNSA. V lost 0 bases and J 5 bases, leaving 8 bases between the germline ends. The CDR3 totals 14 residues. The chain's CDR3 is CASSLARINNEQFF. CDR3 sequence (DNA): TGTGCCAGCAGCTTAGCGCGGATTAACAATGAGCAGTTCTTC.

This clonotype has at least ten counts. The rearrangement links TRBV20-1 to TRBJ2-5; no clear D. From germline, CDR1 is DFQATT and CDR2 SNEGSKA (reference sequence). V lost 6 bases and J lost 3, with 11 bases in between. This CDR3 has 12 residues. CDR3 loop: CSALRLEETQYF. In DNA, the CDR3 is TGCAGTGCCCTCCGGCTGGAAGAGACCCAGTACTTC.

This clonotype was recorded a few times. Possible read error: a much larger clone is one base away. The chain is built from TRBV10-2 and TRBJ2-5; D is perhaps TRBD1 (7 bases). This CDR3 is 15 amino acids long. Germline V gene data show CDR1 as WSHSY and CDR2 as SAAADI. As DNA, the CDR3 is TGCGCCAGCAGTGAACGGGCAGGGGGGCAAGAGGCCCAGTACTTC. Amino acid sequence: CASSERAGGQEAQYF.

This clonotype was seen a handful of times. The V and J genes are TRBV29-1 and TRBJ1-1, with no clear D. CDR3 length equals 10 residues. V was clipped by 7 bases and J by 1 base, with 4 bases between them. CDR1 is SQVTM, CDR2 ANQGSEA, per germline. The CDR3 spells CSAENTEAFF. The CDR3 nucleotides are TGCAGCGCCGAGAACACTGAAGCTTTCTTT.

This clonotype came up many times. The rearrangement links TRBV29-1 to TRBJ1-2; 9 nucleotides line up with TRBD1. V dropped 4 bases and J dropped 5; count of bases not matched to a gene: 8. The germline CDR1 and CDR2 sequences are SQVTM and ANQGSEA. The CDR3 is 14 amino acids. CDR3 loop: CSVVRDRDRYGYTF. The CDR3 nucleotides read TGCAGCGTTGTAAGGGACAGGGACAGGTATGGCTACACCTTC.

Regarding this clonotype: A much larger clone differs by one base, so this may be a read error. CDR3 in amino acids: CASSEWGQRVVRGETPYF. CDR3 bases: TGTGCCAGCAGTGAATGGGGGCAGAGGGTTGTACGGGGGGAGACCCCGTACTTC. The V gene is TRBV2, the J gene TRBJ2-5; the D gene is possibly TRBD2 (7 bases). Germline V gene sequence: CDR1 SNHLY, CDR2 FYNNEI. The CDR3 covers 18 residues. Drawing the rest from reference TRBV2 and TRBJ2-5, the complete variable domain is EPEVTQTPSHQVTQMGQEVILRCVPISNHLYFYWYRQILGQKVEFLVSFYNNEISEKSEIFDDQFSVERPDGSNFTLKIRSTKLEDSAMYFCASSEWGQRVVRGETPYFGPGTRLLVL.

Turning to this clonotype: One end of the junction fails to match germline, which may point to a read error. The gene calls are TRBV11-2 and TRBJ1-5, with unresolved D. The germline V gene encodes CDR1 SGHAT and CDR2 FQNNGV. The CDR3 is 14 amino acids. The CDR3 nucleotides are TGTGCCAGCAGCTTAGTGGGTGGCAATCAGACCCAGCATTTT. It translates to CASSLVGGNQTQHF.

The table lists this clonotype with many counts. The chain has TRBV24-1 and TRBJ1-2; TRBD1 agrees at 10 bases. CDR1 KGHDR and CDR2 SFDVKD come from the germline V gene. The V gene end was trimmed by 5 bases and the J gene end by 2 bases; junction bases not matched to a gene: 4. The length of the CDR3 is 15 residues. The DNA of the CDR3 is TGTGCCACCAGTGGAGGGACAGGGGTCAACTATGGCTACACCTTC. This translates into CATSGGTGVNYGYTF.

The J gene is TRBJ2-7, the V gene TRBV28; 8 positions match TRBD1. The ends lost 5 bases at V and 4 bases at J; junction bases unmatched: 7. CDR3 length: 14 amino acids. CDR1 is MDHEN and CDR2 is SYDVKM in the germline V gene. The CDR3 DNA follows: TGTGCCAGCAGTGGCGACAGGGGAAGGTACGAGCAGTACTTC. Protein product: CASSGDRGRYEQYF. The full variable domain, completed using reference TRBV28 and TRBJ2-7, is DVKVTQSSRYLVKRTGEKVFLECVQDMDHENMFWYRQDPGLGLRLIYFSYDVKMKEKGDIPEGYSVSREKKERFSLILESASTNQTSMYLCASSGDRGRYEQYFGPGTRLTVT.

This chain connects TRBV10-3 to TRBJ2-1; the match to TRBD2 covers 11 bases. V trimming: 4 bases; J trimming: 4 bases; junction bases outside the gene matches: 6. The CDR3 is made up of 16 amino acids. Looked up from germline, CDR1 is ENHRY and CDR2 is SYGVKD. Here the CDR3 DNA reads TGTGCCATCAGTGGGGGACTAGCGGCTAATTACAATGAGCAGTTCTTC. Encoded protein: CAISGGLAANYNEQFF.

The V call is TRBV5-4, the J call TRBJ2-4; 7 nucleotides match TRBD1. Germline CDR1 and CDR2: SGHNT and YYREEE (reference sequence). V trimming: 2 bases; J trimming: 4 bases; junction bases outside the gene matches: 3. The CDR3 totals 14 residues. The CDR3 spells CASSFPGQKNIQYF. The CDR3 nucleotides are TGTGCCAGCAGCTTCCCGGGACAGAAAAACATTCAGTACTTC.

The table lists this clonotype with many counts. This chain links TRBV2 with TRBJ2-1; TRBD2 aligns across 12 bases. The V segment lost 5 bases and the J segment 0 bases; nucleotides outside the gene matches: 11. The CDR3 loop spans 19 amino acids. Germline CDR1 reads SNHLY; CDR2 reads FYNNEI. The CDR3: CASSPLGLAGFYSYNEQFF. The CDR3 nucleotides read TGTGCCAGCAGTCCCCTAGGACTAGCGGGATTCTACTCCTACAATGAGCAGTTCTTC.

Many counts were recorded for this clonotype. The chain carries TRBV10-3 and TRBJ2-1, with 9 bases identical to TRBD1. With V trimmed by 3 bases and J by 6 bases, 3 bases remained unmatched. Germline loops: CDR1 ENHRY, CDR2 SYGVKD. The CDR3 covers 14 residues. CDR3 sequence reads: CAISDGGQGNEQFF. The CDR3, as DNA: TGTGCCATCAGTGATGGGGGACAGGGCAATGAGCAGTTCTTC.

There are many counts of this clonotype. The CDR3, as DNA: TGTGCCATGCACGGACAGGGGATGGGGGAGCTGTTTTTT. It is translated as CAMHGQGMGELFF. The chain carries TRBV10-3 and TRBJ2-2, with 9 bases identical to TRBD1. This CDR3 contains 13 residues. From germline, CDR1 is ENHRY and CDR2 SYGVKD. J was trimmed by 8 bases and V by 9 bases; bases with no gene match: 7.

This clonotype was counted many times. The chain employs TRBV6-4 and TRBJ2-1; TRBD2 matches at 9 bases. The CDR3 runs to 15 residues. Per the germline V gene, CDR1 is MRHNA and CDR2 is SNTAGT. V was clipped by 5 bases and J by 6 bases; unmatched bases: 8. Here the CDR3 reads CASSIGLALPNEQFF. In DNA form, the CDR3 reads TGTGCCAGCAGTATTGGACTAGCGCTACCCAATGAGCAGTTCTTC.

In the case of this clonotype: A read error may explain this, as a much larger clone is one base away. No conserved phenylalanine or tryptophan ends this CDR3, so it is likely a read error. V is TRBV6-1 and J is TRBJ2-3, with D maybe TRBD1 (6 bases). Germline V gene data show CDR1 as MNHNS and CDR2 as SASEGT. The CDR3 loop spans 15 amino acids. V dropped 5 bases and J dropped 0 bases, with 12 bases sitting between them. CDR3 residues: CASSYSTGSTDTQYL. CDR3 DNA: TGTGCCAGCAGTTACTCGACAGGCAGCACAGATACGCAGTATCTT.

The chain employs TRBV25-1 and TRBJ1-5; 9 bases agree with TRBD1. Looked up from germline, CDR1 is MGHDK and CDR2 is SYGVNS. The CDR3 contains 14 residues. Unmatched junction bases numbered 11, after V lost 11 bases and J lost 6 bases. The CDR3 bases are TGTGCCCTCAGTCGGGACAGGGCTATTCAGCCCCAGCATTTT. Amino acids: CALSRDRAIQPQHF.

As to this clonotype: A read error may account for a junction end that differs from germline. The chain recombines TRBV12-3 or TRBV12-4 with TRBJ1-1, with D unresolved. The CDR3 is 12 residues long. This CDR3 is CASSRTVTEASF. The CDR3 DNA reads as TGTGCCAGCAGTAGGACGGTCACTGAAGCTTCCTTT.

This clonotype came up many times. The chain is built from TRBV6-1 and TRBJ1-6; TRBD1 is a possible D gene (5 bases). V was shortened by 6 bases and J by 7 bases, with 13 bases between the two germline ends. This CDR3 has 14 amino acids. Germline V gene sequence: CDR1 MNHNS, CDR2 SASEGT. CDR3 amino acids: CASSLSGRNSPLHF. The CDR3, as DNA: TGTGCCAGCAGCCTTTCGGGGCGAAATTCACCCCTCCACTTT.

This clonotype was seen only once. The rearrangement links TRBV7-9 to TRBJ2-1; 8 bases align to TRBD1. The CDR3 has 17 residues. Looked up from germline, CDR1 is SEHNR and CDR2 is FQNEAQ (reference sequence). Unmatched junction bases numbered 18, after V lost 5 bases and J lost 9 bases. Written as DNA, the CDR3 is TGTGCCAGCAGCAGTTCGTTTGGACAGGGCGGGAACACTGAGCAGTTCTTC. Its translation is CASSSSFGQGGNTEQFF.

This clonotype was counted ten times or more. This chain uses TRBV6-5 with TRBJ2-1; perhaps TRBD1 as D (6 bases). Germline assignment: CDR1 MNHEY and CDR2 SVGAGI. With 6 bases removed from V and 4 bases from J, the gap between germline ends came to 16 bases. The CDR3 length is 15 residues. The CDR3 bases are TGTGCCAGCAGACAGTTCCGACAGGTATACAATGAGCAGTTCTTC. It codes for CASRQFRQVYNEQFF.

On this clonotype itself: This may come from a read error, since a much larger clone is one base off. The genes are TRBV6-5 and TRBJ2-7, with D possibly called TRBD1 or TRBD2 (5 bases each). The J call is uncertain, as TRBJ2-5 better fits the DNA end. In germline, CDR1 is MNHEY, CDR2 SVGAGI. The CDR3 has 15 residues. The CDR3 here is CASSYTGRDQETQYF. Here the CDR3 DNA reads TGTGCCAGCAGTTACACGGGACGGGACCAAGAGACCCAGTACTTC.

This clonotype was detected ten times or more. This sequence joins TRBV27 and TRBJ2-1; D unclear. Germline V gene data show CDR1 as MNHEY and CDR2 as SMNVEV (reference sequence). Trimming took 7 bases from V and 1 from J, leaving 17 bases between them. The CDR3 runs 16 residues. The CDR3 DNA reads as TGTGCCAGCACCCTCCTTACGGGTGGATCCTACAATGAGCAGTTCTTC. The encoded protein is CASTLLTGGSYNEQFF.

Many counts were recorded for this clonotype. The chain joins TRBV5-6 to TRBJ2-7; D possibly uses TRBD1 or TRBD2 (5 bases each). CDR1 and CDR2 (germline): SGHDT, YYEEEE. This CDR3 comprises 14 residues. V was cut by 4 bases and J by 6 bases, with 17 bases left in between. The CDR3, as DNA: TGTGCCAGCAGCCAGGGACCGCGTGCCGTCGAGCAGTACTTC. This encodes CASSQGPRAVEQYF.

This clonotype was observed at least ten times. The chain joins TRBV5-1 to TRBJ1-2; weak D call: TRBD1 (6 bases). The V end was cut by 0 bases, the J end by 7 bases, with 16 bases between. This CDR3 comprises 15 residues. Germline CDR1 SGHRS, CDR2 YFSETQ. The chain's CDR3 is CASSLEGGSGSGYTF. CDR3 bases: TGCGCCAGCAGCTTGGAGGGGGGATCCGGGTCTGGCTACACCTTC.

The table lists this clonotype with many counts. V gene TRBV7-9 combines with J gene TRBJ2-5; TRBD1 matches 9 bases. The CDR3 has 14 amino acids. Germline loops: CDR1 SEHNR, CDR2 FQNEAQ (reference sequence). Trimming cost V 2 bases and J 4 bases; bases outside gene matches: 2. The CDR3 DNA sequence: TGTGCCAGCAGCTTATTACAGGGGGCAGAGACCCAGTACTTC. Amino acid sequence: CASSLLQGAETQYF.

This clonotype has ten or more counts. The rearrangement joins TRBV30 to TRBJ2-5; D is possibly TRBD2 (5 bases). The CDR3 sequence is 11 residues long. The germline V gene has CDR1 GTSNPN and CDR2 SVGIG (reference sequence). V was shortened by 8 bases and J by 4 bases, with 11 bases between the two germline ends. CDR3 in amino acids: CALSEGETQYF. CDR3 sequence (DNA): TGTGCCCTTTCCGAGGGAGAGACCCAGTACTTC.

This clonotype was detected ten times or more. This chain links TRBV4-1 with TRBJ2-1; a possible D gene is TRBD1 (6 bases). The CDR3 has 15 amino acids. Deletions cut 3 bases from V and 5 bases from J, with 14 bases between. From germline, CDR1 is MGHRA and CDR2 YSYEKL. The CDR3 sequence: CASSQYRVGDNEQFF. The CDR3, as DNA: TGCGCCAGCAGCCAGTACAGGGTCGGAGACAATGAGCAGTTCTTC.